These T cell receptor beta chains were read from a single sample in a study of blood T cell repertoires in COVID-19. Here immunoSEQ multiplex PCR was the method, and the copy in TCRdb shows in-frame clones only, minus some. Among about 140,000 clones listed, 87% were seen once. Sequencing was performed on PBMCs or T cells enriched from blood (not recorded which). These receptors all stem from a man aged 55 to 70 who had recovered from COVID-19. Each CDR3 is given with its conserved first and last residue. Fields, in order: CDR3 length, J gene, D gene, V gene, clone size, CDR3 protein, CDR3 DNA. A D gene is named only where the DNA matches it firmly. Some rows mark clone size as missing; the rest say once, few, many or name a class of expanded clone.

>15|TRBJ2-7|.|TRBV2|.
CASRPTKISSYEQYF
TGTGCCAGCAGGCCGACAAAAATCAGCTCCTACGAGCAGTACTTC
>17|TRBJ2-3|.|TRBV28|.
CASSSFFGGPSTDTQYF
TGTGCCAGCAGCTCGTTCTTCGGGGGGCCATCCACAGATACGCAGTATTTT
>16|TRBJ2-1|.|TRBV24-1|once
CATSDSIQGQYNEQFF
TGTGCCACCAGTGATTCAATACAGGGCCAATACAATGAGCAGTTCTTC
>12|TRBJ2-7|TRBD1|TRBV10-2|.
CASSGTGLEQYF
TGCGCCAGCAGCGGGACAGGGCTCGAGCAGTACTTC
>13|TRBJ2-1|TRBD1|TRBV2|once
CASRQGTVNEQFF
TGTGCCAGCAGACAGGGGACCGTCAATGAGCAGTTCTTC
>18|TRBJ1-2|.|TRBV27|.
CASTLFPPTKTETHGYTF
TGTGCCAGCACCCTGTTCCCACCGACAAAGACAGAGACTCATGGCTACACCTTC
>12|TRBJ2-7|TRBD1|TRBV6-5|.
CASTPTGVEQYF
TGTGCCAGCACCCCGACAGGGGTCGAGCAGTACTTC
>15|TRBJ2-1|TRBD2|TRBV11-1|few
CASSSLAGGNNEQFF
TGTGCCAGCAGCTCTCTAGCGGGAGGAAACAATGAGCAGTTCTTC
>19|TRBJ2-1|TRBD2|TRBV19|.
CASSIARYDAGVRYNEQFF
TGTGCCAGTAGTATAGCCCGGTATGATGCGGGGGTGCGGTACAATGAGCAGTTCTTC
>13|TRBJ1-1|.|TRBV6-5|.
CASSYNRYTEAFF
TGTGCCAGCAGTTACAATCGGTACACTGAAGCTTTCTTT
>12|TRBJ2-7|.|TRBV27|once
CASRKTAYEQYF
TGTGCCAGCAGAAAAACAGCCTACGAGCAGTACTTC
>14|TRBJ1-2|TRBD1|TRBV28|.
CASSLTGGFYGYTF
TGTGCCAGCAGTTTGACAGGGGGCTTCTATGGCTACACCTTC
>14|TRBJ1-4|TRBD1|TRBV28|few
CASSPRQGWEKLFF
TGTGCCAGCAGTCCGCGACAGGGGTGGGAAAAACTGTTTTTT